This TCR beta chain is from a study of shared clonotypes between healthy human individuals. Genomic DNA per cell subset filled all wells of several immunoSEQ plates. Authors' processing steps: Because ImmunoSEQ provided only junction sequences with no quality scores, the filtering differed. Method: immunoSEQ multiplex PCR; TCRdb's copy keeps in-frame clones and lacks some. For V, J and clone size, that table is used; D and trimming come from the DNA. The table has around 2.1 million clones, approximately 94% seen once. Per germline, CDR1 SGHRS and CDR2 YFSETQ. The CDR3 totals 15 residues. Trimming took 0 bases from V and 8 from J; bases not matched to a gene: 2.

This sequence was found in a man aged 18 to 29 in good health. The chain recombines TRBV5-1 with TRBJ1-6; TRBD1 aligns across 10 bases. The material sequenced was naive CD4+ T cells sorted from blood. Regarding subset: CD45RA+ positively selected. DNA of the CDR3: TGCGCCAGCAGCTTGGCCGGGACAGGGGATTCACCCCTCCACTTT. This translates into CASSLAGTGDSPLHF.